What follows are 24 T cell receptor beta chains derived from one specimen sequenced in a study of T cell responses to AZD1222 COVID-19 vaccine. Method: immunoSEQ multiplex PCR; TCRdb's copy keeps in-frame clones and lacks some. The sample lists about 140,000 clones; approximately 90% were seen once. The sample was peripheral blood, taken on day 0 of AZD1222 vaccination. The receptors were gathered from an adult in good health.

The chain recombines TRBV7-2 with TRBJ2-1; tentative D call: TRBD1 (6 bases). From germline, CDR1 is SGHTA and CDR2 FQGNSA. Trimming stripped 5 bases from V and 7 bases from J, with 18 bases between. This CDR3 is built from 15 residues. DNA of the CDR3: TGTGCCAGCAGCGCGACCCAACAGGGTACAAATGAGCAGTTCTTC. Its translation: CASSATQQGTNEQFF.

The CDR3 DNA is TGTGCCAGCAGTTTATTAAGGGTGGGCGAGCAGTACTTC. Its protein is CASSLLRVGEQYF. This chain links TRBV12-3 or TRBV12-4 with TRBJ2-7; D is uncertain. CDR3 length equals 13 residues. Trimming shortened V by 2 bases and J by 6 bases, and 11 bases separated the two germline ends.

The table lists this clone with a count of one. The CDR3 is CAKGDGNTIYF. DNA for the CDR3: TGTGCAAAAGGGGACGGAAACACCATATATTTT. J is TRBJ1-3 and V is TRBV12-2. TRBV12-2 is termed a pseudogene. The CDR3 totals 11 residues.

The chain uses TRBV5-1 and TRBJ2-5; tentatively, D is TRBD1 or TRBD2 (5 bases each). The CDR3 length is 16 residues. The germline CDR1 and CDR2 sequences are SGHRS and YFSETQ. The V and J ends lost 4 bases and 2 bases respectively, with 18 bases between them. This CDR3 is CASSGLLFRGQETQYF. CDR3 nucleotide sequence: TGCGCCAGCAGCGGACTCTTGTTTAGGGGACAAGAGACCCAGTACTTC.

This chain uses TRBV4-1 with TRBJ2-4; weak D call: TRBD1 (6 bases). Germline assignment: CDR1 MGHRA and CDR2 YSYEKL. The CDR3 spans 18 residues. V was trimmed by 3 bases and J by 2 bases, leaving 20 bases between them. CDR3 sequence (DNA): TGCGCCAGCAGCCAGAACTACAGGACCACAGGGACCAAAAACATTCAGTACTTC. Translated, it gives CASSQNYRTTGTKNIQYF.

The V call is TRBV7-2, the J call TRBJ2-4, with unresolved D. Per germline, CDR1 SGHTA and CDR2 FQGNSA. Trimming stripped 5 bases from V and 0 bases from J, with 8 bases between. CDR3 length: 14 residues. The CDR3 DNA reads TGTGCCAGCAGCGCCAATGAAGCCAAAAACATTCAGTACTTC. Translation: CASSANEAKNIQYF.

This clone was recorded once. V and J are TRBV30 and TRBJ2-1; 7 nucleotides line up with TRBD2. With V trimmed by 8 bases and J by 8 bases, 12 bases remained unmatched. CDR1 GTSNPN and CDR2 SVGIG come from the germline V gene (reference sequence). This CDR3 has 13 amino acids. The CDR3, as DNA: TGTGCCGGGGGGGTCTTGGGGTGGGATGAGCAGTTCTTC. Translation gives CAGGVLGWDEQFF. Supplemented by reference TRBV30 and TRBJ2-1, the full variable domain reads SQTIHQWPATLVQPVGSPLSLECTVEGTSNPNLYWYRQAAGRGLQLLFYSVGIGQISSEVPQNLSASRPQDRQFILSSKKLLLSDSGFYLCAGGVLGWDEQFFGPGTRLTVL.

This sequence joins TRBV9 and TRBJ2-7; TRBD1 aligns across 7 bases. V gave up 3 bases and J gave up 6 bases; unmatched junction bases: 6. Germline V lookup: CDR1 SGDLS, CDR2 YYNGEE. There are 13 residues in the CDR3. The CDR3 DNA reads TGTGCCAGCAGCGGACAGGGAACGGGCGAGCAGTACTTC. Its translation is CASSGQGTGEQYF.

This clone was seen once. CDR3 protein: CASGSGGLNPYGYTF. CDR3 DNA sequence: TGTGCCAGCGGCTCCGGGGGCCTAAACCCTTATGGCTACACCTTC. The chain joins TRBV3-1 (or the pseudogene TRBV3-2) to TRBJ1-2; perhaps TRBD1 as D (6 bases). V was pared by 8 bases and J by 5 bases, with 21 bases between. Looked up from germline, CDR1 is LGHDT and CDR2 is YNNKEL (reference sequence). The CDR3 is made up of 15 amino acids.

This sequence joins TRBV5-8 and TRBJ2-6; a weak D match, TRBD1 (5 bases). The CDR3 loop spans 17 amino acids. Germline assignment: CDR1 SGHTS and CDR2 YDEGEE. V lost 0 bases and J lost 1, with 11 bases in between. The CDR3 sequence: CASSLEGHPSGANVLTF. The CDR3 nucleotides are TGTGCCAGCAGCTTGGAAGGACACCCGTCTGGGGCCAACGTCCTGACTTTC. The full variable domain, completed using reference TRBV5-8 and TRBJ2-6, is EAGVTQSPTHLIKTRGQQATLRCSPISGHTSVYWYQQALGLGLQFLLWYDEGEERNRGNFPPRFSGRQFPNYSSELNVNALELEDSALYLCASSLEGHPSGANVLTFGAGSRLTVL.

The chain joins TRBV21-1 to TRBJ2-3; the table's D call, TRBD2, has no DNA check behind it. TRBV21-1 has pseudogene status. The CDR3 runs to 15 residues. CDR3 sequence (DNA): TGTGCCAGCAGCAAGGCGTCTAGCGCCGGAGATACGCAGTATTTT. Translating gives CASSKASSAGDTQYF.

This chain joins TRBV9 and TRBJ1-4; D is undetermined. This CDR3 is built from 14 residues. Trimming took off 2 bases at V and 0 bases at J, with 5 bases between the two ends. In germline, CDR1 is SGDLS, CDR2 YYNGEE. CDR3 nucleotides: TGTGCCAGCAGCGTGCGTGCAACTAATGAAAAACTGTTTTTT. Translation gives CASSVRATNEKLFF.

The rearrangement links TRBV6-1 to TRBJ2-1, with 8 bases fitting TRBD2. The ends lost 2 bases at V and 9 bases at J; junction bases unmatched: 15. The germline V gene has CDR1 MNHNS and CDR2 SASEGT. The CDR3 is made up of 17 amino acids. The CDR3 region is CASSEPRGDLMICEQFF. DNA of the CDR3: TGTGCCAGCAGTGAACCGCGGGGGGACCTTATGATTTGTGAGCAGTTCTTC.

V and J are TRBV27 and TRBJ1-3, with a weak D call TRBD1 (6 bases). Trimming stripped 4 bases from V and 2 bases from J, with 15 bases between. Per germline, CDR1 MNHEY and CDR2 SMNVEV (reference sequence). CDR3 length: 16 amino acids. DNA for the CDR3: TGTGCCAGCAGTTCCACAGGGCCAGGGGCTGGAAACACCATATATTTT. Translation gives CASSSTGPGAGNTIYF.

J is TRBJ2-3 and V is TRBV5-1; D uncertain. Deletions cut 6 bases from V and 5 bases from J, with 13 bases between. This CDR3 comprises 13 residues. Germline lookup yields CDR1 SGHRS and CDR2 YFSETQ. Here the CDR3 reads CASNQRTRDTQYF. The CDR3 DNA is TGCGCCAGCAACCAACGGACCCGAGATACGCAGTATTTT.

The genes are TRBV19 and TRBJ1-1, with 7 bases that match TRBD1. This CDR3 has 16 residues. From germline, CDR1 is LNHDA and CDR2 SQIVND (reference sequence). V shed 7 bases and J 0 bases; nucleotides not matched to a gene: 11. CDR3 protein: CASNLRAGGMNTEAFF. The CDR3 bases are TGTGCCAGTAATCTCCGTGCAGGGGGGATGAACACTGAAGCTTTCTTT.

V is TRBV7-9 and J is TRBJ1-5; 9 bases match TRBD1. The CDR3 length is 17 residues. The germline gives CDR1 SEHNR, CDR2 FQNEAQ (reference sequence). Trimming took 5 bases from V and 1 from J; bases not matched to a gene: 9. The DNA for the CDR3 is TGTGCCAGCAGCCCGGGACAGGGACGCGCCAGCAATCAGCCCCAGCATTTT. Amino acid sequence: CASSPGQGRASNQPQHF.

The V gene is TRBV4-1, the J gene TRBJ1-6; D is perhaps TRBD1 (5 bases). This CDR3 region has 15 residues. CDR1 is MGHRA and CDR2 is YSYEKL in the germline V gene. The V end lost 1 base, the J end lost 3 bases, and 7 bases lay between the germline ends. CDR3: CASSQGQFYNSPLHF. CDR3 nucleotides: TGCGCCAGCAGCCAAGGACAGTTCTATAATTCACCCCTCCACTTT.

In the case of this clone: The junction departs from germline at one end; a sequencing error may be responsible. V and J are TRBV7-7 and TRBJ2-7; 7 bases line up with TRBD1. Germline CDR1 and CDR2: SSHAT and FNYEAQ (reference sequence). This CDR3 contains 14 residues. The CDR3 sequence is CASSLGQDSYEQYF. The CDR3 DNA reads as TGTGCTAGCAGCTTAGGACAGGACTCCTACGAGCAGTACTTC. Based on the CDR3 plus reference TRBV7-7 and TRBJ2-7, the full variable domain is GAGVSQSPRYKVTKRGQDVTLRCDPISSHATLYWYQQALGQGPEFLTYFNYEAQPDKSGLPSDRFSAERPEGSISTLTIQRTEQRDSAMYRCASSLGQDSYEQYFGPGTRLTVT.

The V call is TRBV7-8, the J call TRBJ1-1; TRBD1 aligns across 8 bases. Trimming at V came to 4 bases and at J to 8 bases, leaving 6 bases not matched to a gene. This CDR3 contains 13 residues. Germline assignment: CDR1 SGHVS and CDR2 FQNEAQ. The CDR3: CASSSDRTGEAFF. Here the CDR3 DNA reads TGTGCCAGCAGCTCAGACCGGACAGGGGAAGCTTTCTTT.

This clone is a singleton in its sample. The chain carries TRBV6-2 or TRBV6-3 and TRBJ1-1, with 8 bases that match TRBD1. The length of the CDR3 is 17 residues. In germline, CDR1 is MNHEY, CDR2 SVGEGT. The V gene end was trimmed by 0 bases and the J gene end by 1 base; junction bases not matched to a gene: 7. CDR3: CASSYSTDRAGNTEAFF. The CDR3 DNA reads TGTGCCAGCAGTTACTCCACGGACAGGGCGGGGAACACTGAAGCTTTCTTT.

V and J are TRBV5-6 and TRBJ1-6; 9 positions match TRBD1. V gave up 4 bases and J gave up 3 bases; unmatched junction bases: 8. CDR1 and CDR2 from the germline V gene are SGHDT and YYEEEE. The length of the CDR3 is 17 residues. CDR3 bases: TGTGCCAGCAGCGCTGCCGGGACAGGGAACTATAATTCACCCCTCCACTTT. As protein: CASSAAGTGNYNSPLHF.

The chain links TRBV20-1 to TRBJ1-1, with unresolved D. This CDR3 has 11 residues. The V gene's germline CDR1 is DFQATT and CDR2 SNEGSKA (reference sequence). Trimming stripped 1 base from V and 8 bases from J, with 8 bases between. In nucleotides, the CDR3 is TGCAGTGCTAGAGGTGATACGGAAGCTTTCTTT. It specifies CSARGDTEAFF.

The V call is TRBV5-6, the J call TRBJ1-5; D is unresolved. Germline CDR1 SGHDT, CDR2 YYEEEE. The CDR3 is 14 residues long. V was shortened by 7 bases and J by 11 bases, with 22 bases between the two germline ends. For the CDR3, the DNA is TGTGCCAGCGGATCCTCGAGGGATTTTCGGGCCCAGCATTTT. Translating it yields CASGSSRDFRAQHF.